The following is a TCR beta chain sequence with its context. Original data processing: Counts of nucleated cells, estimated from reference gene primer amplification, were obtained. Clones were read by immunoSEQ multiplex PCR, and TCRdb kept only the in-frame ones, dropping some. D and trimming were read from the DNA, whereas the V and J calls and clone size are those reported in that table. In the table there are some 240,000 clones, about 86% of which are singletons. CDR3 length: 14 residues. Per the germline V gene, CDR1 is MNHEY and CDR2 is SVGAGI. Trimming took off 6 bases at V and 10 bases at J, with 16 bases between the two ends. The data derive from a study of blood T cell repertoires in COVID-19. Study as a whole: Samples came from the United States, Italy and Spain, spanning acute and convalescent COVID-19. PBMCs, B-cell-depleted T cells, or T cells provided the cDNA or gDNA that made up the material.

The source of this sequence is a woman aged 80 or over with acute or convalescent COVID-19. The V and J genes are TRBV6-5 and TRBJ1-6, with D possibly being TRBD1 (5 bases). Sequenced input: peripheral blood. The CDR3 reads CASRRQSIGSPLHF. The CDR3 nucleotides are TGTGCCAGCAGGAGACAGTCGATTGGGTCACCCCTCCACTTT.